This TCR beta chain was sequenced during a study of blood T cell repertoires in COVID-19. As originally analysed: Scientists estimated how many nucleated cells there were by amplifying reference gene primers. Profiled with immunoSEQ multiplex PCR; TCRdb holds only in-frame clones, not every one. V, J and clone size derive from that table, while D and trimming were established from the DNA sequence. The sample has a few hundred thousand clones, 65% to 90% seen once. Across 20 to 25 US areas, participants ranged in age from roughly 18 to 95 years. This clone came up a few times. Trimming removed 9 bases at V and 6 bases at J, with 16 bases between. The CDR3 totals 13 residues. In germline, CDR1 is SGHNT, CDR2 YYREEE (reference sequence).

The clonotype comes from a woman aged 40 to 50 with acute COVID-19. This rearrangement joins TRBV5-4 to TRBJ2-1; a weak D match, TRBD2 (6 bases). The specimen was PBMCs or T cells enriched from blood (not recorded which). The CDR3 sequence: CATRRDLGNEQFF. CDR3 coding DNA: TGTGCCACCAGGAGGGATTTGGGCAATGAGCAGTTCTTC.